The present T cell receptor beta chain was sequenced within a study of CD4 and CD8 cells across lung adenocarcinoma regions. Germline CDR1 reads MNHEY; CDR2 reads SMNVEV (reference sequence). The CDR3 extends over 16 amino acids. V was shortened by 2 bases and J by 4 bases, with 15 bases between the two germline ends. In its sample, this clonotype is large (0.1 to 1%). One entry per CDR3 protein, called by TCRdb with MiXCR from the PCR reads. The data hold over 15,000 distinct CDR3 sequences, with around 50% observed a single time. Samples came from patients with localized non-small cell lung adenocarcinoma.

The clonotype comes from a female donor with lung adenocarcinoma. The CD4 and CD8 labels of this study may be unreliable. V and J are TRBV27 and TRBJ2-1; D is perhaps TRBD1 (5 bases). Sequenced: CD8+ T cells from the center of a lung tumor. CDR3 loop: CASSLQGSGRYNEQFF. Here the CDR3 DNA reads TGTGCCAGCAGTTTACAGGGTTCGGGCAGATACAATGAGCAGTTCTTC.